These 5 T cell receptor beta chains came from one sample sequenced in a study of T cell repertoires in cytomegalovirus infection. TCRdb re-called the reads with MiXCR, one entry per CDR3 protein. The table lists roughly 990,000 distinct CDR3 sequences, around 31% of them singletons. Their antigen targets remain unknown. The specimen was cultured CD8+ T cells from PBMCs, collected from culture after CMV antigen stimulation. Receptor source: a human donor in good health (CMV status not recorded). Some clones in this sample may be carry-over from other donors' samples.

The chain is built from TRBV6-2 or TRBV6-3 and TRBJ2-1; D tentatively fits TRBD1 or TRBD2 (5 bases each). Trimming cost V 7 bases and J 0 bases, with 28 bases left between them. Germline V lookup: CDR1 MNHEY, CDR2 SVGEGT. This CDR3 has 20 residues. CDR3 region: CASTPLVGRSPTTSYNEQFF. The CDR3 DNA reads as TGTGCCAGCACCCCACTCGTGGGACGGAGCCCTACAACCTCCTACAATGAGCAGTTCTTC.

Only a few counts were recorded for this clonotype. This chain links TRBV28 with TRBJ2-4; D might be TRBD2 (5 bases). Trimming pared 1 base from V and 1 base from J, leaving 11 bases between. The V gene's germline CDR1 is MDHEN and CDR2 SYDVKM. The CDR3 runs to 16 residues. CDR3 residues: CASSLSRGLAKNIQYF. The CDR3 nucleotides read TGTGCCAGCAGTTTATCTCGGGGTTTGGCCAAAAACATTCAGTACTTC.

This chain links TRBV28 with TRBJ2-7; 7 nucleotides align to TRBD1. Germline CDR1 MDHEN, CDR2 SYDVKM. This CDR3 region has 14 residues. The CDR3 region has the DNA TGTGCCTGCAGTTTAGGGGGCTCCAACTACGAGCAGTACGTC. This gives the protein CACSLGGSNYEQYV.

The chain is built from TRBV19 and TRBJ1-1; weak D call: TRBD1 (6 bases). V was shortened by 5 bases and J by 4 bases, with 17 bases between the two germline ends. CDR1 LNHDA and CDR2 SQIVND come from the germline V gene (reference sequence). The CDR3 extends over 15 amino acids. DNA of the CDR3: TGTGCCAGTAGTTCGATCCGGGGGCGGGCCACTGAAGCTTTCTTT. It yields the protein CASSSIRGRATEAFF.

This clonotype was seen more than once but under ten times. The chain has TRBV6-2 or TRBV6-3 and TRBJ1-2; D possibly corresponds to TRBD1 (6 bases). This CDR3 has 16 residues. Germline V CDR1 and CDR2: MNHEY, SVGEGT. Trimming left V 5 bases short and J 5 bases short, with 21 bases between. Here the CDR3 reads CASSPRASPQGYGYTF. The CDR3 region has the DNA TGTGCCAGCAGTCCTCGGGCCTCCCCCCAGGGGTATGGCTACACCTTC.